This TCR beta chain was documented in a study of cytomegalovirus exposure and HLA in healthy donors. Whole-study findings and limits: A previous analysis found most TCR beta V segments productive roughly 90% or roughly 30% of the time.

The CDR3 length is 14 residues. The V and J ends lost 5 bases and 1 base, in that order; junction bases with no gene match: 4. In germline, CDR1 is MNHNS, CDR2 SASEGT. This clone has just a few counts. Antigen: not known. A multiplex PCR was run with 60 Vbeta primers and 13 Jbeta primers. This table comes from immunoSEQ multiplex PCR, and its TCRdb copy is limited to in-frame clones, with some not included. Of some 150,000 clones listed, roughly 80% are singletons. This rearrangement joins TRBV6-1 to TRBJ1-1; 7 nucleotides agree with TRBD1. This TCR derives from a middle-aged man in good health and CMV-seronegative. Sequencing used PBMCs. As DNA, the CDR3 is TGTGCCAGCAGTTTCTCAGGGGGGAACACTGAAGCTTTCTTT. The encoded protein is CASSFSGGNTEAFF.